Shown below are 29 T cell receptor beta chains from a single sample sequenced in a study of shared clonotypes between healthy human individuals. Only in-frame clones appear in the TCRdb table, and some are missing; sequencing was by immunoSEQ multiplex PCR. The sample lists about 340,000 clones, around 70% occurring once. The specimen sequenced was memory CD4+ T cells sorted from blood. Subset given: CD45RA-negative fraction. These receptors all come from a man under 40 in good health.

This clone was recorded a few times. The CDR3 spells CASSSGPTAGYNEQFF. DNA for the CDR3: TGTGCCAGCAGCTCCGGGCCAACTGCGGGATACAATGAGCAGTTCTTC. V is TRBV7-3 and J is TRBJ2-1, with a tentative D call TRBD2 (6 bases). Germline V gene sequence: CDR1 SGHTA, CDR2 FQGTGA. The CDR3 extends over 16 amino acids. V gave up 4 bases and J gave up 4 bases, with 17 bases separating them.

This rearrangement joins TRBV5-8 to TRBJ1-2, with 8 positions matching TRBD1. Germline CDR1 reads SGHTS; CDR2 reads YDEGEE. The V segment lost 5 bases and the J segment 8 bases; nucleotides outside the gene matches: 8. This CDR3 has 13 amino acids. The CDR3 sequence is CASRSGTGKGYTF. DNA for the CDR3: TGTGCCAGCAGGTCCGGGACAGGCAAAGGCTACACCTTC.

V is TRBV29-1 and J is TRBJ1-2; 10 bases align to TRBD1. The CDR3 totals 15 residues. Germline CDR1 reads SQVTM; CDR2 reads ANQGSEA. Losses at the gene ends were 6 bases for V and 7 bases for J; bases not matched to a gene: 14. The CDR3 nucleotides read TGCAGCGTCCAACCGCTGGGACAGGGGCTTTTTGGCTACACCTTC. Its translation is CSVQPLGQGLFGYTF.

This clone was observed once. The chain carries TRBV18 and TRBJ1-2; 8 positions match TRBD1. CDR1 KGHSH and CDR2 LQKENI come from the germline V gene. The CDR3 contains 15 residues. The ends lost 3 bases at V and 13 bases at J; junction bases unmatched: 16. DNA for the CDR3: TGTGCCAGCTCACCTCCCAGAGCGCAGGGGGCGATCTCCACCTTC. Translation gives CASSPPRAQGAISTF.

The rearrangement links TRBV4-3 to TRBJ2-7; D ambiguous. The CDR3 contains 14 residues. Trimming took 1 base from V and 7 from J, leaving 14 bases between them. CDR1 is LGHNA, CDR2 YSLEER, per germline. The CDR3 here is CASSQGPFLGEQYF. CDR3 DNA: TGCGCCAGCAGCCAAGGTCCATTTTTGGGAGAGCAGTACTTC.

This sequence joins TRBV25-1 and TRBJ2-2; possibly TRBD2 for D (6 bases). With 2 bases removed from V and 0 bases from J, the gap between germline ends came to 13 bases. CDR1 and CDR2 from the germline V gene are MGHDK and SYGVNS. This CDR3 contains 17 residues. The CDR3 DNA reads TGTGCCAGCAGTGAAGCTGCGGGACGGACGAACACCGGGGAGCTGTTTTTT. It specifies CASSEAAGRTNTGELFF.

J is TRBJ1-1 and V is TRBV19; 8 bases are shared with TRBD1. This CDR3 has 14 residues. Germline V gene lookup returns CDR1 LNHDA and CDR2 SQIVND (reference sequence). V dropped 4 bases and J dropped 5; count of bases not matched to a gene: 6. The CDR3 here is CASSNSGGRTEAFF. DNA of the CDR3: TGTGCCAGTAGTAATTCAGGGGGCCGGACTGAAGCTTTCTTT.

The chain carries TRBV18 and TRBJ2-6; TRBD1 matches 7 bases. The germline CDR1 and CDR2 sequences are KGHSH and LQKENI. After removal of 5 bases from V and 0 bases from J, the junction contained 13 bases not matched to a gene. The CDR3 consists of 19 residues. CDR3 amino acids: CASSSLPGQTISGANVLTF. As DNA, the CDR3 is TGTGCCAGCTCATCCCTGCCGGGACAGACAATCTCTGGGGCCAACGTCCTGACTTTC.

As to this clone: This CDR3 is also generated by other DNA sequences in the sample. The J gene is TRBJ2-3, the V gene TRBV18; the D is unclear. Trimming took off 3 bases at V and 2 bases at J, with 9 bases between the two ends. Per germline, CDR1 KGHSH and CDR2 LQKENI. CDR3 size: 14 residues. CDR3 amino acids: CASSPPTNTDTQYF. The CDR3 DNA reads as TGTGCCAGCTCACCGCCCACCAACACAGATACGCAGTATTTT.

V usage is TRBV11-1 and J usage is TRBJ2-1; D perhaps matches TRBD2 (7 bases). Germline V lookup: CDR1 SGHAT, CDR2 FQDESV (reference sequence). Trimming cost V 5 bases and J 2 bases, with 16 bases left between them. CDR3 length: 16 residues. In nucleotides, the CDR3 is TGTGCCAGCAGCGCCAGGGGAGGGGGAACCTACAATGAGCAGTTCTTC. Amino acid sequence: CASSARGGGTYNEQFF.

The chain joins TRBV25-1 to TRBJ2-1; D might be TRBD1 or TRBD2, each matching 6 bases. The V end lost 4 bases, the J end lost 3 bases, and 16 bases lay between the germline ends. Germline V gene data show CDR1 as MGHDK and CDR2 as SYGVNS. This CDR3 spans 16 amino acids. CDR3 protein: CASSGDRGGLYNEQFF. The CDR3 bases are TGTGCCAGCAGTGGCGATCGAGGGGGGCTCTACAATGAGCAGTTCTTC. The variable domain in full, completed from reference TRBV25-1 and TRBJ2-1, reads EADIYQTPRYLVIGTGKKITLECSQTMGHDKMYWYQQDPGMELHLIHYSYGVNSTEKGDLSSESTVSRIRTEHFPLTLESARPSHTSQYLCASSGDRGGLYNEQFFGPGTRLTVL.

The chain is built from TRBV28 and TRBJ1-2, with 8 bases fitting TRBD1. CDR3 length: 15 residues. V lost 5 bases to trimming and J lost 4 bases; unmatched junction nucleotides: 9. Germline-derived CDR1 and CDR2 are MDHEN and SYDVKM. The CDR3 DNA sequence: TGTGCCAGCAGTCCAGGGACAGGAGGTTTCTATGGCTACACCTTC. This codes for CASSPGTGGFYGYTF.

V is TRBV28 and J is TRBJ1-3; D remains ambiguous. Germline CDR1 reads MDHEN; CDR2 reads SYDVKM. The CDR3 is 13 amino acids. Trimming took 5 bases from V and 2 from J, leaving 7 bases between them. The CDR3 loop is CASSTLTGNTIYF. The CDR3 DNA reads as TGTGCCAGCAGTACCTTGACTGGAAACACCATATATTTT.

This clone occurred once. The rearrangement links TRBV11-2 to TRBJ1-4, with 7 bases fitting TRBD1. Germline V CDR1 and CDR2: SGHAT, FQNNGV. V lost 1 base to trimming and J lost 6 bases; unmatched junction nucleotides: 11. The CDR3 contains 17 residues. CDR3 sequence reads: CASSLGVAGGAYEKLFF. The DNA for the CDR3 is TGTGCCAGCAGCTTAGGAGTGGCAGGGGGTGCCTATGAAAAACTGTTTTTT.

The chain joins TRBV19 to TRBJ1-3; TRBD1 might be the D (6 bases). The CDR3 has 12 residues. The V gene lost 6 bases and the J gene lost 4 bases, with 7 bases spanning the gap. Per germline, CDR1 LNHDA and CDR2 SQIVND (reference sequence). The CDR3 loop reads CASRTGGNTIYF. The CDR3 region has the DNA TGTGCCAGTAGGACAGGAGGAAACACCATATATTTT.

The chain combines TRBV2 with TRBJ2-1; TRBD2 might be the D (7 bases). Trimming pared 8 bases from V and 6 bases from J, leaving 17 bases between. The germline V gene encodes CDR1 SNHLY and CDR2 FYNNEI. The CDR3 loop spans 14 amino acids. The CDR3 loop is CASARTRGGNEQFF. As DNA, the CDR3 is TGTGCCAGCGCTCGGACTAGGGGGGGCAATGAGCAGTTCTTC.

The chain couples TRBV18 to TRBJ2-2; D remains ambiguous. V dropped 3 bases and J dropped 1 base, with 12 bases sitting between them. The CDR3 runs 16 residues. Germline V gives CDR1 KGHSH, CDR2 LQKENI. CDR3 loop: CASSPLSAGNTGELFF. The CDR3, as DNA: TGTGCCAGCTCACCCCTCTCGGCAGGGAACACCGGGGAGCTGTTTTTT.

The J gene is TRBJ1-1, the V gene TRBV7-3; weak D call: TRBD1 (6 bases). CDR3 size: 13 residues. The V gene lost 2 bases and the J gene lost 5 bases, with 9 bases spanning the gap. Germline V gene data show CDR1 as SGHTA and CDR2 as FQGTGA. The CDR3, as DNA: TGTGCCAGCAGCTTATCGGGGACAACTGAAGCTTTCTTT. It is translated as CASSLSGTTEAFF.

This sequence joins TRBV28 and TRBJ1-1; D gene unclear. Germline CDR1 is MDHEN and CDR2 is SYDVKM. This CDR3 has 15 residues. V was shortened by 9 bases and J by 4 bases, with 21 bases between the two germline ends. CDR3 loop: CASLEEGMLGTEAFF. CDR3 in DNA: TGTGCCAGTCTTGAGGAGGGCATGTTGGGCACTGAAGCTTTCTTT. Based on the CDR3 plus reference TRBV28 and TRBJ1-1, the full variable domain is DVKVTQSSRYLVKRTGEKVFLECVQDMDHENMFWYRQDPGLGLRLIYFSYDVKMKEKGDIPEGYSVSREKKERFSLILESASTNQTSMYLCASLEEGMLGTEAFFGQGTRLTVV.

The chain couples TRBV30 to TRBJ2-3; a weak D match, TRBD2 (5 bases). The CDR3 totals 13 residues. Germline V gene lookup returns CDR1 GTSNPN and CDR2 SVGIG (reference sequence). Trimming shortened V by 0 bases and J by 5 bases, and 9 bases separated the two germline ends. The CDR3 spells CAWSVRGRDTQYF. The CDR3 DNA sequence: TGTGCCTGGAGTGTACGAGGGAGAGATACGCAGTATTTT. The entire variable domain, with the rest obtained from reference TRBV30 and TRBJ2-3, is as follows: SQTIHQWPATLVQPVGSPLSLECTVEGTSNPNLYWYRQAAGRGLQLLFYSVGIGQISSEVPQNLSASRPQDRQFILSSKKLLLSDSGFYLCAWSVRGRDTQYFGPGTRLTVL.

The V call is TRBV10-1, the J call TRBJ1-1; the D is unclear. Germline CDR1 WNHNN, CDR2 SYGVQD (reference sequence). This CDR3 contains 13 residues. The V end lost 4 bases, the J end lost 0 bases, and 6 bases lay between the germline ends. This CDR3 is CASSATLNTEAFF. DNA for the CDR3: TGCGCCAGCAGTGCTACCTTGAACACTGAAGCTTTCTTT.

The chain links TRBV2 to TRBJ1-1; tentative D call: TRBD1 (5 bases). The V end lost 7 bases, the J end lost 2 bases, and 17 bases lay between the germline ends. CDR1 SNHLY and CDR2 FYNNEI come from the germline V gene. The CDR3 extends over 15 amino acids. The chain's CDR3 is CASTPAGGKNTEAFF. DNA for the CDR3: TGTGCCAGCACCCCCGCGGGGGGGAAAAACACTGAAGCTTTCTTT. The full variable domain, with the rest looked up from reference TRBV2 and TRBJ1-1, is EPEVTQTPSHQVTQMGQEVILRCVPISNHLYFYWYRQILGQKVEFLVSFYNNEISEKSEIFDDQFSVERPDGSNFTLKIRSTKLEDSAMYFCASTPAGGKNTEAFFGQGTRLTVV.

J is TRBJ2-5 and V is TRBV7-9; D gene uncertain. The CDR3 spans 15 residues. The V gene's germline CDR1 is SEHNR and CDR2 FQNEAQ (reference sequence). V dropped 4 bases and J dropped 4 bases, with 16 bases sitting between them. As DNA, the CDR3 is TGTGCCAGCAGCTCGAACAGCTTTTGGGGAGAGACCCAGTACTTC. Translation gives CASSSNSFWGETQYF.

The chain uses TRBV6-6 and TRBJ1-1; D call uncertain. The CDR3 loop spans 15 amino acids. Germline values: CDR1 MNHNY, CDR2 SVGAGI (reference sequence). Trimming stripped 6 bases from V and 4 bases from J, with 18 bases between. This CDR3 is CASRPGRRWSTEAFF. CDR3 bases: TGTGCCAGCAGACCAGGACGGAGGTGGAGCACTGAAGCTTTCTTT.

The chain couples TRBV18 to TRBJ2-1, with a possible D match to TRBD2 (6 bases). This CDR3 has 15 residues. Germline V gene sequence: CDR1 KGHSH, CDR2 LQKENI. With 3 bases removed from V and 3 bases from J, the gap between germline ends came to 12 bases. The CDR3 loop is CASSPGRGDYNEQFF. In nucleotides, the CDR3 is TGTGCCAGCTCACCGGGGCGGGGCGACTACAATGAGCAGTTCTTC.

The chain couples TRBV5-1 to TRBJ2-2, with TRBD2 identical over 8 bases. CDR3 length: 14 residues. Trimming cost V 4 bases and J 3 bases; bases outside gene matches: 2. Germline assignment: CDR1 SGHRS and CDR2 YFSETQ. In DNA form, the CDR3 reads TGCGCCAGCAGCGCGGGACTAGACACCGGGGAGCTGTTTTTT. This sequence encodes CASSAGLDTGELFF.

The sample holds one count of this clone. The chain couples TRBV29-1 to TRBJ1-2; D not resolved. The CDR3 is 8 residues long. V lost 7 bases and J 7 bases, leaving 4 bases between the germline ends. Germline V gives CDR1 SQVTM, CDR2 ANQGSEA. The DNA for the CDR3 is TGCAGCGCGGGTGGCTACACCTTC. Protein: CSAGGYTF.

This clone was recorded once. The genes are TRBV10-3 and TRBJ2-3, with 13 bases matching TRBD2. Germline lookup yields CDR1 ENHRY and CDR2 SYGVKD. Trimming cost V 7 bases and J 0 bases; bases outside gene matches: 4. The CDR3 extends over 16 amino acids. The CDR3 region is CAINPGLAGSTDTQYF. The CDR3 DNA reads as TGTGCCATCAATCCGGGACTAGCGGGAAGCACAGATACGCAGTATTTT.

This clone has a handful of counts. The sample has other DNA sequences that encode this CDR3 too. V and J are TRBV15 and TRBJ1-1, with unresolved D. CDR1 is LNHNV and CDR2 is YYDKDF in the germline V gene (reference sequence). The CDR3 length is 15 residues. V dropped 0 bases and J dropped 1 base, with 9 bases sitting between them. CDR3 sequence reads: CATSRDLAGNTEAFF. CDR3 sequence (DNA): TGTGCCACCAGCAGAGATTTGGCAGGGAACACTGAAGCTTTCTTT.